This T cell receptor (beta chain) was sequenced during a study of blood T cell repertoires in COVID-19. Looking at the study overall: The cDNA or gDNA used as material had been derived from T cells, B-cell-depleted T cells, or PBMCs.

This CDR3 spans 17 amino acids. Trimming took 1 base from V and 5 from J; bases not matched to a gene: 8. Germline CDR1 and CDR2: SGHVS and FNYEAQ. One Seattle source followed patients from active infection through their disease course. In the original analysis: Reference gene primers were amplified, and this amplification served to estimate nucleated cell counts. The method was immunoSEQ multiplex PCR; TCRdb's version includes in-frame clones alone and lacks a portion of them. The DNA was the basis for D and trimming; V, J and clone size are from that table. The sample yields approximately 170,000 clones, around nine tenths seen once.

The source of this sequence is a woman of 80 years or more with COVID-19, enrolled during active disease. V usage is TRBV7-6 and J usage is TRBJ2-1; 10 nucleotides agree with TRBD2. Material for sequencing was peripheral blood. CDR3 bases: TGTGCCAGCAGCTTAGGCATGGGTCTAGCGGGAGACAATGAGCAGTTCTTC. Translated: CASSLGMGLAGDNEQFF. Complete variable domain (other parts from reference TRBV7-6 and TRBJ2-1): GAGVSQSPRYKVTKRGQDVALRCDPISGHVSLYWYRQALGQGPEFLTYFNYEAQQDKSGLPNDRFSAERPEGSISTLTIQRTEQRDSAMYRCASSLGMGLAGDNEQFFGPGTRLTVL.